Listed below are T cell receptor beta chains from one sample, sequenced in a study of Ad26.COV2.S vaccination and SARS-CoV-2 variants. Only in-frame clones appear in the TCRdb table, and some are missing; sequencing was by immunoSEQ multiplex PCR. This sample carries roughly 350,000 clones, roughly nine tenths of them seen once, and the ten largest clones take 6.4%. The sequencing used peripheral blood, collected in a trial of Ad26.COV2.S vaccine versus placebo. These receptors originate from a person between 18 and 60 years old who received the Ad26.COV2.S COVID-19 vaccine or a placebo. Each CDR3 is given with its conserved first and last residue. The D gene is left open where the match is weak. A row's size may be missing; if present it is once, few, many or a size class.

V	D	size	length	J	DNA	CDR3
TRBV5-1	TRBD1	once	15	TRBJ1-5	TGCGCCAGCAGCTTGACAGGGGAAGGCAATCAGCCCCAGCATTTT	CASSLTGEGNQPQHF
TRBV3-1/TRBV3-2	NA	NA	14	TRBJ1-2	TGTGCCAGCAGCCAAGACAGTGGCTCCGGGGGCTACACCTTC	CASSQDSGSGGYTF
TRBV6-5	NA	NA	14	TRBJ2-3	TGTGCCAGCAGTTACTCTACCCCATTGTATACGCAGTATTTT	CASSYSTPLYTQYF
TRBV30	NA	NA	12	TRBJ1-1	TGTGCCTGGGGACAGTTCAACACTGAAGCTTTCTTT	CAWGQFNTEAFF
TRBV5-1	NA	NA	16	TRBJ1-2	TGCGCCAGCAGCTTGGGGGAGAGGCGATCTAACTATGGCTACACCTTC	CASSLGERRSNYGYTF
TRBV3-1/TRBV3-2	NA	NA	13	TRBJ2-1	TGTGCCAGCAGCCTGCGGACCCCTTCTTGGCAGTTCTTC	CASSLRTPSWQFF
TRBV18	TRBD1	NA	15	TRBJ1-2	TGTGCCAGCTCCCCTGGGGGACAGGGGCCGGGTGGCTACACCTTC	CASSPGGQGPGGYTF
TRBV27	NA	NA	14	TRBJ1-1	TGTGCCAGCAGTTTCGGGTCGCCGAACACTGAAGCTTTCTTT	CASSFGSPNTEAFF
TRBV5-1	TRBD1	NA	14	TRBJ2-3	TGCGCCAGCAGTTGGGGGACAGGGCCAGATACGCAGTATTTT	CASSWGTGPDTQYF
TRBV6-5	NA	once	13	TRBJ1-1	TGTGCCAGCATCGGAGGGGGGAACACTGAAGCTTTCTTT	CASIGGGNTEAFF
TRBV27	TRBD2	NA	17	TRBJ2-1	TGTGCCAGCAGTCTGGGACTAGCGGGAGCCCGTTACAATGAGCAGTTCTTC	CASSLGLAGARYNEQFF